This T cell receptor (beta chain) was captured in a study of immune evolution from preneoplasia to lung adenocarcinoma. The study's findings and limits: From normal lung to invasive adenocarcinoma, top clone frequencies appeared to decrease. Normal lung had highest clonality; later lesions appeared denser, more diverse.

Comments on this clone: The antigen remains undetermined.

Assay used: immunoSEQ multiplex PCR; TCRdb lists only in-frame clones, some missing. The top ten clones hold 2.5% to 3.5% of a sample with about 7,500 clones, about 80% of them seen once. Resections took place in Japan or China from 2014 to 2017. Germline lookup yields CDR1 MGHDK and CDR2 SYGVNS. Trimming stripped 2 bases from V and 5 bases from J, with 12 bases between. This CDR3 is built from 14 residues. The sequence came from a person aged 35-50 years with lung adenocarcinoma. Input material: FFPE invasive lung adenocarcinoma tissue. V is TRBV25-1 and J is TRBJ2-5; possible D gene TRBD1, 6 bases. As DNA, the CDR3 is TGTGCCAGCAGTGAACCAGGGGTAATCGAGACCCAGTACTTC. This encodes CASSEPGVIETQYF.